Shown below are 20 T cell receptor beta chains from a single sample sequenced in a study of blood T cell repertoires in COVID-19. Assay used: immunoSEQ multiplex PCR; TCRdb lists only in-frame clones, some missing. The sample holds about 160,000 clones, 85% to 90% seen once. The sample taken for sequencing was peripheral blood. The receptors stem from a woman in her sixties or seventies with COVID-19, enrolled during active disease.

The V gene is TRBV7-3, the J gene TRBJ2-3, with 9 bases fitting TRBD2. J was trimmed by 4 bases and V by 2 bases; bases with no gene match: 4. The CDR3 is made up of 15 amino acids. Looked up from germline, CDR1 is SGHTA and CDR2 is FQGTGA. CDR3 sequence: CASSLQGGGADTQYF. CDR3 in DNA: TGTGCCAGCAGCTTACAGGGCGGGGGGGCAGATACGCAGTATTTT.

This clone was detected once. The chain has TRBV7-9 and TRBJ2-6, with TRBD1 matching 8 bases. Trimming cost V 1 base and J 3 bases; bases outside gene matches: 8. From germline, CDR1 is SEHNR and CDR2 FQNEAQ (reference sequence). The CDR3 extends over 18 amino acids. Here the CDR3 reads CASSLDGRGRVGANVLTF. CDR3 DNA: TGTGCCAGCAGCTTAGACGGCAGGGGGCGCGTTGGGGCCAACGTCCTGACTTTC.

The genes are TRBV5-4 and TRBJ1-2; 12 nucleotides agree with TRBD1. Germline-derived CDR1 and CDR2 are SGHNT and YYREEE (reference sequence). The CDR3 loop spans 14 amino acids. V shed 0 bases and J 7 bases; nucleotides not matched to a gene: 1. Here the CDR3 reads CASSLEGQGAGYTF. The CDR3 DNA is TGTGCCAGCAGCTTGGAGGGACAGGGGGCTGGCTACACCTTC.

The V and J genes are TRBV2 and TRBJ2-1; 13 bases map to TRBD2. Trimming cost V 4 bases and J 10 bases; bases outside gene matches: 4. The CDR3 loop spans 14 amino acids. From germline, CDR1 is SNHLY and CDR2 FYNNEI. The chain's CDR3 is CASSGRTSGGEQFF. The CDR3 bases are TGTGCCAGCAGTGGCCGGACTAGCGGGGGAGAGCAGTTCTTC.

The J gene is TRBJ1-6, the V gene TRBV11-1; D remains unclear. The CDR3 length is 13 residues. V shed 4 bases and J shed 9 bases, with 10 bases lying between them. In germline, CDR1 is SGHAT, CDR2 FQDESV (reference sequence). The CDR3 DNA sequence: TGTGCCAGCAGCTCAGTTGGCGGTTCACCCCTCCACTTT. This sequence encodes CASSSVGGSPLHF. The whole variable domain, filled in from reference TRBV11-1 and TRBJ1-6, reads EAEVAQSPRYKITEKSQAVAFWCDPISGHATLYWYRQILGQGPELLVQFQDESVVDDSQLPKDRFSAERLKGVDSTLKIQPAELGDSAMYLCASSSVGGSPLHFGNGTRLTVT.

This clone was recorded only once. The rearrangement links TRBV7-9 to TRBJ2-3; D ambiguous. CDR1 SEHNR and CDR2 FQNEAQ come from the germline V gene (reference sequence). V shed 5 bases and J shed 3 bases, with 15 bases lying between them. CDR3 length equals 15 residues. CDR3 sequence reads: CASSLTPFGTDTQYF. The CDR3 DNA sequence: TGTGCCAGCAGCCTCACTCCCTTTGGTACAGATACGCAGTATTTT.

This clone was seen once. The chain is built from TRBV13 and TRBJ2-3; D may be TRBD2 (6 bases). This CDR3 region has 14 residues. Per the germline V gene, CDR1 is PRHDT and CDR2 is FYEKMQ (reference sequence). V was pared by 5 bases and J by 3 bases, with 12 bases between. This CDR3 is CASSPVAGTDTQYF. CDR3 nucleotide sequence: TGTGCCAGCAGCCCAGTCGCGGGGACAGATACGCAGTATTTT.

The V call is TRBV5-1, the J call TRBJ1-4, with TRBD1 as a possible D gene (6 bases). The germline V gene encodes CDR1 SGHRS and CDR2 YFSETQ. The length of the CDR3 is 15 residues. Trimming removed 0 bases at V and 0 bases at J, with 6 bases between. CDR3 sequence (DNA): TGCGCCAGCAGCTTGGGACAGGCAACTAATGAAAAACTGTTTTTT. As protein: CASSLGQATNEKLFF.

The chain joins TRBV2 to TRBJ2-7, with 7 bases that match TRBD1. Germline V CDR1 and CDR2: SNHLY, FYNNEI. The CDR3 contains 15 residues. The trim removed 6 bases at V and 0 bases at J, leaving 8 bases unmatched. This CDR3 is CASRPAEGASYEQYF. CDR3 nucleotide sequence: TGTGCCAGCAGGCCGGCCGAGGGGGCCTCCTACGAGCAGTACTTC.

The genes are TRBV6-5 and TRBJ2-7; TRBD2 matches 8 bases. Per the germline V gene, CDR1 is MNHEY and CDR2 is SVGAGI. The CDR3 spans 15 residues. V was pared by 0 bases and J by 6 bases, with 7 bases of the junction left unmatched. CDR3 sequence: CASSYSRGGRAEQYF. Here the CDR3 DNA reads TGTGCCAGCAGTTACTCACGCGGGGGGCGCGCCGAGCAGTACTTC.

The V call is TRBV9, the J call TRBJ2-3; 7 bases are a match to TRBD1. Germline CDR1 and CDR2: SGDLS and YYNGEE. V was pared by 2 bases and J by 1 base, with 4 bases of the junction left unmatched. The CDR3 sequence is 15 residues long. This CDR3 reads CASSVGQEGTDTQYF. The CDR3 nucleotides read TGTGCCAGCAGCGTCGGACAGGAGGGCACAGATACGCAGTATTTT.

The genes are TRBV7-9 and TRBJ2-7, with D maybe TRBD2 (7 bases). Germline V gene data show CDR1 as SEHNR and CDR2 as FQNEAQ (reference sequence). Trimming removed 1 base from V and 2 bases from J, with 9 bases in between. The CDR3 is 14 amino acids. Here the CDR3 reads CASSLEGGTYEQYF. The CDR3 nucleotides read TGTGCCAGCAGCTTAGAGGGGGGGACCTACGAGCAGTACTTC. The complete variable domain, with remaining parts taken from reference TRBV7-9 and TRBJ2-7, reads DTGVSQNPRHKITKRGQNVTFRCDPISEHNRLYWYRQTLGQGPEFLTYFQNEAQLEKSRLLSDRFSAERPKGSFSTLEIQRTEQGDSAMYLCASSLEGGTYEQYFGPGTRLTVT.

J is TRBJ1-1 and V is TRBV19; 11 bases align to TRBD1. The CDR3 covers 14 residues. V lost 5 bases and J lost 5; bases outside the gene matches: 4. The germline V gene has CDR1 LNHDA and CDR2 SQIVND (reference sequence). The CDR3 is CASSPDRGPTEAFF. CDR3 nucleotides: TGTGCCAGTAGTCCGGACAGGGGGCCAACTGAAGCTTTCTTT.

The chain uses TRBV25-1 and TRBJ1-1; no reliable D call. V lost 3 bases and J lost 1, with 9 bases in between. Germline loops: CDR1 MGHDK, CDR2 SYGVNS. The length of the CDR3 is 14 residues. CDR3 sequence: CASSDTPTNTEAFF. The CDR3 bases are TGTGCCAGCAGTGACACCCCTACGAACACTGAAGCTTTCTTT. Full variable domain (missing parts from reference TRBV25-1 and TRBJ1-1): EADIYQTPRYLVIGTGKKITLECSQTMGHDKMYWYQQDPGMELHLIHYSYGVNSTEKGDLSSESTVSRIRTEHFPLTLESARPSHTSQYLCASSDTPTNTEAFFGQGTRLTVV.

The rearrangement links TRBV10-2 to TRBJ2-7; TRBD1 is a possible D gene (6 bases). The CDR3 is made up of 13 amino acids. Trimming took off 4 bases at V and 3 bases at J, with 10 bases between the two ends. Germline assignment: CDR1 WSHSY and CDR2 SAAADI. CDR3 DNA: TGCGCCAGCAGTGCGGACAGAATCTACGAGCAGTACTTC. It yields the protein CASSADRIYEQYF.

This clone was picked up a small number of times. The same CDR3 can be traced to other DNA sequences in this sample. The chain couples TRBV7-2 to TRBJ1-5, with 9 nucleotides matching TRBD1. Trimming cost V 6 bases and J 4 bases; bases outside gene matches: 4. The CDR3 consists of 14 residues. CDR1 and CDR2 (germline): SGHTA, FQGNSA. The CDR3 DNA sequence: TGTGCCAGCAGTCCGGGACAGGGAAATCAGCCCCAGCATTTT. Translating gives CASSPGQGNQPQHF.

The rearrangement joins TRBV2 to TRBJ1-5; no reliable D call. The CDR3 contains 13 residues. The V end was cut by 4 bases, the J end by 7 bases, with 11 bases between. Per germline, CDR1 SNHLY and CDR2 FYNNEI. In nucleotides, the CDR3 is TGTGCCAGCAGTGTTTGGTCGCTACAGCCCCAGCATTTT. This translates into CASSVWSLQPQHF. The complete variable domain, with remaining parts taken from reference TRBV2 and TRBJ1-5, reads EPEVTQTPSHQVTQMGQEVILRCVPISNHLYFYWYRQILGQKVEFLVSFYNNEISEKSEIFDDQFSVERPDGSNFTLKIRSTKLEDSAMYFCASSVWSLQPQHFGDGTRLSIL.

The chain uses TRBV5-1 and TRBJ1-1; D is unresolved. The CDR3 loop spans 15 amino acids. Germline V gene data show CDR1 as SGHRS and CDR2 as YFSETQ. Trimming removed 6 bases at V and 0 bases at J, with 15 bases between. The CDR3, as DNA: TGCGCCAGCACCATGTTGAGCGCTATGAACACTGAAGCTTTCTTT. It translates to CASTMLSAMNTEAFF.

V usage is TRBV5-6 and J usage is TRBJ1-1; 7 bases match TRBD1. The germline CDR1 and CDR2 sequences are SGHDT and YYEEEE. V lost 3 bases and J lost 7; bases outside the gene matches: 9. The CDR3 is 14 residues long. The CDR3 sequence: CASSSRQGLFEAFF. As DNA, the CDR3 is TGTGCCAGCAGCTCGCGACAGGGCCTTTTTGAAGCTTTCTTT.

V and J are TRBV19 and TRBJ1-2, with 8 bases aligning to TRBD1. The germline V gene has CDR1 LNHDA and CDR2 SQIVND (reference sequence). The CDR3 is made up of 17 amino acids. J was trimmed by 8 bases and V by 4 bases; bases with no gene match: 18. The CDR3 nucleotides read TGTGCCAGTAGTAACCCCCAGGTGCAGGGGGCGAACGGCGGCTACACCTTC. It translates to CASSNPQVQGANGGYTF. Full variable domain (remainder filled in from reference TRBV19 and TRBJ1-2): DGGITQSPKYLFRKEGQNVTLSCEQNLNHDAMYWYRQDPGQGLRLIYYSQIVNDFQKGDIAEGYSVSREKKESFPLTVTSAQKNPTAFYLCASSNPQVQGANGGYTFGSGTRLTVV.